The entry below gives a single T cell receptor beta chain sequence along with its context. No antigen is known for it. No much larger clonotype is one base removed from it; base qualities were not supplied. These data are taken from a study of human versus mouse CDR3 diversity and MHC coevolution (dated by TCRdb to 2017 to 2019). Describing the broader study: The immunoSEQ assay was reported to detect one in 200,000 T cells and to minimize amplification bias from multiplex PCR. The human cohort was made up of three healthy volunteer blood donors, who at collection were aged 30 to 39, 40 to 50 and 60 to 70, one donor in each range. Across mouse and human samples, the number of valid reads per sample ranged from roughly 5.5 x 10^6 to 1.7 x 10^7. Repertoires of human naive CD4 T cells were used as a reference for TCR selection on multiple MHC II alleles and were compared against human-TCR-locus transgenic mice carrying single MHC II. Summary of the overall study and its limitations: Because human T cells were selected on six MHC II alleles, repertoire diversity in humans and mice was not considered directly comparable. On average, humans had more CDR3 deletions and insertions than mice, indicating greater exonuclease and TdT activity. Most of the three human donors showed the lowest clonal inequality scores among all compared groups. The largest TCR beta repertoire, 1.5 million to 2 million clonotypes, was estimated by iCHAO1 for humans, a finding likely attributable to selection by multiple MHC II molecules.

The CDR3 covers 13 residues, taking in both the cysteine and the phenylalanine. The read is trimmed to its CDR3 DNA, 39 bases read in frame from base 1. CDR1 and CDR2, per the germline V gene, are KGHSH and LQKENI. V is shortened by 6 bases, J by 8 bases, and the region joining them spans 14 bases. Fluorescence-activated cell sorting was used to isolate naive CD4 T cells, defined as CD45RO-negative and CD62L-positive, from PBMCs. Around 50 ml of fresh peripheral blood was drawn per donor, and PBMCs were isolated by Ficoll density centrifugation. Cell sorting was carried out on a FACSAria III instrument, and a purity above 85% was achieved for all samples. The QIAGEN blood and tissue kit was used to extract genomic DNA from sorted cells, and the DNA was quantified on a NanoDrop 1000. TCR alpha and beta chains were deep sequenced and quantified on the immunoSEQ platform using multiplex PCR of genomic DNA. The published analysis was carried out like this. Annotation of the TCR sequences relied on IMGT gene and region definitions. As a stand-in for the preselection repertoire, out-of-frame rearrangements were used and set against in-frame clonotypes. The iCHAO1 estimator supplied with the immunoSEQ platform was used to estimate repertoire size. A Gini index based on the Lorenz curve was applied to in-frame amino acid clonotypes to measure clonal inequality. The intersect function in the R package tcR was used to count shared clonotypes, while the Jaccard index served to score similarity. Principal component analysis of V, J and V-J usage frequencies was run with the R prcomp function without normalization. TCRdb retrieved this table from immuneACCESS and kept in-frame rearrangements only. Not all clones are present; in checked studies, unresolved V genes account for under half, and no reason is known for the remainder. V, J and clone size reflect that table, while D and trimming were determined from the DNA. For this sample there are tens of thousands of clones; around 93% appear just once. Around 1.3% of the sample is in the top ten clones.

The sequenced sample consisted of naive CD4+ T cells from blood. The cell subset or site label for this specimen denotes: CD45RO-negative CD62L-positive naive CD4 T cells. This receptor was obtained from a person between 25 and 69 years old in good health. Here the chain combines TRBV18 and TRBJ1-5, with the D gene not clear enough to name. The CDR3 reads CASSPFTREPQHF. At the DNA level, the sequence is TGTGCCAGCTCTCCCTTTACTCGGGAGCCCCAGCATTTT.